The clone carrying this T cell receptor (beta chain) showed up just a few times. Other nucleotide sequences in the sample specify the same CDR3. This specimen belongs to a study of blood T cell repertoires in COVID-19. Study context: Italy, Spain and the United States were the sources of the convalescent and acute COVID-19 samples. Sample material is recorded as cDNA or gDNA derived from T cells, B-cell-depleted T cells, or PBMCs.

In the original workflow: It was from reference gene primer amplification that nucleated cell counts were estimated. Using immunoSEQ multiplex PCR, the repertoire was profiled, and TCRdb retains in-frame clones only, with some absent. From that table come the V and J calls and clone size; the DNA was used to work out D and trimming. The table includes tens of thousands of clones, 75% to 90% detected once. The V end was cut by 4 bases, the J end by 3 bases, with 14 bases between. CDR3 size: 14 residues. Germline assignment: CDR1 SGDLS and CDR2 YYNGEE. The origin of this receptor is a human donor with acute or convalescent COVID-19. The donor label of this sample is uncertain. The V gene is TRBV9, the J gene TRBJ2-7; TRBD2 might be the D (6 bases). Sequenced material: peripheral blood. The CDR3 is CASSPPGSHYEQYF. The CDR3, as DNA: TGTGCCAGCAGCCCTCCCGGGAGCCACTACGAGCAGTACTTC.